In this sample, the clone carrying this T cell receptor (beta chain) turned up a few times. Its antigen is not identified. This entry belongs to a study of molecular identifiers for immune sequencing clone quantification. Study conclusions and caveats: Sharing of a barcode by identical TCR molecules could cause highly expanded clone sizes to be underestimated.

TCRdb recomputed calls from the PCR reads with MiXCR, one row per CDR3 protein. The sample has about 100,000 distinct CDR3 sequences; roughly a third are singletons. The ends were cut back, 1 base at V and 5 bases at J, with 7 bases in the middle. This CDR3 contains 12 residues. Germline CDR1 reads SGHTS; CDR2 reads YDEGEE. The chain combines TRBV5-8 with TRBJ2-7; D gene unclear. This clonotype was sampled from a human donor in good health. Some libraries in this study had Jurkat cell RNA spiked in. The sequencing sample was made of naive CD8+ T cells from blood, with Jurkat cell RNA spiked in. Subset here: FACS-sorted CD8+CD4-CCR7+CD45RA+ naive T cells. For the CDR3, the DNA is TGTGCCAGCAGCTTGCGGGCCGACGAGCAGTACTTC. Its translation is CASSLRADEQYF.